These 17 T cell receptor beta chains share one sample of origin, sequenced in a study of CD8 T cells in ankylosing spondylitis. TCRdb ran MiXCR on the 5' RACE reads and lists one entry per CDR3 protein. The sample shows 250,000 to 350,000 distinct CDR3 sequences, about 19% of them seen only once. Sequencing input: blood, either unsorted or a sorted T cell fraction (not recorded which). Receptors originate from a male donor with ankylosing spondylitis or in good health (not recorded which).

This clonotype was seen a handful of times. The genes are TRBV20-1 and TRBJ1-6; D call uncertain. Germline CDR1 is DFQATT and CDR2 is SNEGSKA (reference sequence). The V end lost 0 bases, the J end lost 2 bases, and 11 bases lay between the germline ends. The CDR3 runs to 16 residues. The DNA for the CDR3 is TGCAGTGCTAGAGATCGTCAAACAGCCTATAATTCACCCCTCCACTTT. Amino acid sequence: CSARDRQTAYNSPLHF.

V is TRBV27 and J is TRBJ2-2; TRBD2 matches at 15 bases. The CDR3 covers 17 residues. Germline-derived CDR1 and CDR2 are MNHEY and SMNVEV (reference sequence). The V gene end was trimmed by 6 bases and the J gene end by 6 bases; junction bases not matched to a gene: 8. CDR3 region: CASRGLAGGLRSGELFF. DNA for the CDR3: TGTGCCAGCAGGGGACTAGCGGGAGGCCTTAGATCCGGGGAGCTGTTTTTT.

V and J are TRBV28 and TRBJ2-2, with unresolved D. The CDR3 sequence is 16 residues long. Trimming removed 5 bases at V and 0 bases at J, with 13 bases between. The germline CDR1 and CDR2 sequences are MDHEN and SYDVKM. DNA of the CDR3: TGTGCCAGCAGTCCCTGGACGGCTCCGAACACCGGGGAGCTGTTTTTT. Translation: CASSPWTAPNTGELFF.

There are many counts of this clonotype. The chain combines TRBV20-1 with TRBJ2-5; unclear D gene. Germline assignment: CDR1 DFQATT and CDR2 SNEGSKA (reference sequence). V shed 1 base and J shed 4 bases, with 13 bases lying between them. The CDR3 spans 14 residues. CDR3 coding DNA: TGCAGTGCTAGAGTCGAGACTCTGCGAGAGACCCAGTACTTC. Its translation: CSARVETLRETQYF.

This clonotype was seen more than once but under ten times. The chain joins TRBV7-6 to TRBJ1-4; TRBD1 matches 7 bases. J lost 7 bases, V lost 1 base, and 9 bases had no gene match. The CDR3 runs 16 residues. The germline V gene encodes CDR1 SGHVS and CDR2 FNYEAQ. The CDR3 sequence is CASSLEAGGAGEKLFF. CDR3 DNA sequence: TGTGCCAGCAGCTTAGAAGCAGGGGGTGCGGGTGAAAAACTGTTTTTT. Looking up the rest from reference TRBV7-6 and TRBJ1-4 gives the full variable domain: GAGVSQSPRYKVTKRGQDVALRCDPISGHVSLYWYRQALGQGPEFLTYFNYEAQQDKSGLPNDRFSAERPEGSISTLTIQRTEQRDSAMYRCASSLEAGGAGEKLFFGSGTQLSVL.

V gene TRBV7-8 combines with J gene TRBJ1-5, with TRBD1 matching over 9 bases. The CDR3 totals 18 residues. Germline V gene lookup returns CDR1 SGHVS and CDR2 FQNEAQ. V lost 2 bases to trimming and J lost 7 bases; unmatched junction nucleotides: 15. The DNA of the CDR3 is TGTGCCAGCAGCTTATACTTCACACAGGGGGCGAGGGAACAGCCCCAGCATTTT. Amino acids: CASSLYFTQGAREQPQHF.

V and J are TRBV7-8 and TRBJ2-7; D may be TRBD2 (5 bases). This CDR3 spans 13 amino acids. Trimming stripped 4 bases from V and 2 bases from J, with 9 bases between. Germline CDR1 is SGHVS and CDR2 is FQNEAQ. In DNA form, the CDR3 reads TGTGCCAGCAGCTACGGAGGCGCCTACGAGCAGTACGTC. Translated: CASSYGGAYEQYV.

This clonotype was counted a few times. CDR3 sequence reads: CASRYWGVNEQFF. Written as DNA, the CDR3 is TGTGCCAGCAGGTACTGGGGGGTGAATGAGCAGTTCTTC. V is TRBV5-6 and J is TRBJ2-1; TRBD2 is a possible D gene (6 bases). V was trimmed by 5 bases and J by 7 bases, leaving 13 bases between them. Per germline, CDR1 SGHDT and CDR2 YYEEEE. The CDR3 sequence is 13 residues long. Filled out from reference TRBV5-6 and TRBJ2-1, the complete variable domain reads DAGVTQSPTHLIKTRGQQVTLRCSPKSGHDTVSWYQQALGQGPQFIFQYYEEEERQRGNFPDRFSGHQFPNYSSELNVNALLLGDSALYLCASRYWGVNEQFFGPGTRLTVL.

Many counts were recorded for this clonotype. The chain links TRBV6-1 to TRBJ1-5, with 7 bases fitting TRBD1. V dropped 6 bases and J dropped 1; count of bases not matched to a gene: 15. The CDR3 sequence is 18 residues long. The germline CDR1 and CDR2 sequences are MNHNS and SASEGT. CDR3: CASSVMGIGTASNQPQHF. The CDR3, as DNA: TGTGCCAGCAGCGTTATGGGTATAGGGACAGCGAGCAATCAGCCCCAGCATTTT.

CDR3 DNA: TGTGCCACCGGCCTACAGGGAAACACCGGGGAGCTGTTTTTT. Its protein product is CATGLQGNTGELFF. The V gene is TRBV24-1, the J gene TRBJ2-2; maybe TRBD1 (6 bases). CDR1 KGHDR and CDR2 SFDVKD come from the germline V gene. Trimming stripped 9 bases from V and 2 bases from J, with 12 bases between. The CDR3 consists of 14 residues.

The rearrangement joins TRBV24-1 to TRBJ2-2; possible D gene TRBD2, 5 bases. CDR1 and CDR2 from the germline V gene are KGHDR and SFDVKD. This CDR3 has 14 amino acids. V shed 1 base and J shed 3 bases, with 5 bases lying between them. CDR3 loop: CATSDFGDTGELFF. DNA for the CDR3: TGTGCCACCAGTGATTTCGGGGACACCGGGGAGCTGTTTTTT.

The V call is TRBV3-1, the J call TRBJ1-3; D is ambiguous. Germline V gene sequence: CDR1 LGHDT, CDR2 YNNKEL (reference sequence). V was trimmed by 1 base and J by 2 bases, leaving 12 bases between them. The CDR3 length is 16 residues. The CDR3 region has the DNA TGTGCCAGCAGCCAAGGATGGCCGGGCGCTGGAAACACCATATATTTT. This codes for CASSQGWPGAGNTIYF.

The genes are TRBV5-1 and TRBJ1-2, with D unclear. V lost 2 bases and J lost 10, with 15 bases in between. Per germline, CDR1 SGHRS and CDR2 YFSETQ. This CDR3 is 13 amino acids long. CDR3: CASSFGDGLDYTF. The CDR3 DNA follows: TGCGCCAGCAGCTTCGGTGACGGCCTTGACTACACCTTC.

This clonotype was seen a handful of times. The chain is built from TRBV29-1 and TRBJ2-5; the match to TRBD1 covers 8 bases. Germline CDR1 reads SQVTM; CDR2 reads ANQGSEA. The CDR3 loop spans 14 amino acids. The V gene end was trimmed by 2 bases and the J gene end by 5 bases; junction bases not matched to a gene: 7. DNA of the CDR3: TGCAGCGTTGAAAAGACAGGGGCTTACGAGACCCAGTACTTC. It codes for CSVEKTGAYETQYF.

This chain uses TRBV11-1 with TRBJ2-1; D not resolved. V was clipped by 1 base and J by 7 bases, with 11 bases between them. CDR3 size: 14 residues. The germline CDR1 and CDR2 sequences are SGHAT and FQDESV (reference sequence). CDR3 region: CASSLDPDQNEQFF. CDR3 DNA sequence: TGTGCCAGCAGCTTAGACCCCGACCAGAATGAGCAGTTCTTC. Supplemented by reference TRBV11-1 and TRBJ2-1, the full variable domain reads EAEVAQSPRYKITEKSQAVAFWCDPISGHATLYWYRQILGQGPELLVQFQDESVVDDSQLPKDRFSAERLKGVDSTLKIQPAELGDSAMYLCASSLDPDQNEQFFGPGTRLTVL.

This clonotype came up a few times. The chain has TRBV29-1 and TRBJ2-2, with D possibly being TRBD2 (6 bases). The CDR3 spans 14 residues. V lost 7 bases and J 1 base, leaving 13 bases between the germline ends. Germline V gives CDR1 SQVTM, CDR2 ANQGSEA. CDR3 residues: CSAPGTLNTGELFF. The CDR3 region has the DNA TGCAGCGCCCCCGGGACTTTGAACACCGGGGAGCTGTTTTTT.

V gene TRBV18 combines with J gene TRBJ2-1; 12 bases are a match to TRBD1. The trim removed 3 bases at V and 7 bases at J, leaving 4 bases unmatched. Germline CDR1 is KGHSH and CDR2 is LQKENI. The CDR3 is made up of 15 amino acids. The CDR3 sequence is CASSPGTGGRNEQFF. For the CDR3, the DNA is TGTGCCAGCTCACCCGGGACAGGGGGCAGGAATGAGCAGTTCTTC.